The 3 T cell receptor beta chains presented below share a single source sample, sequenced in a study of blood T cell repertoires in COVID-19. The data were produced by immunoSEQ multiplex PCR, yet TCRdb's version contains in-frame clones alone and is incomplete. Among some 240,000 clones listed, roughly 85% were seen once. Sequencing was done on a sample of peripheral blood. These receptors were taken from a woman aged 65 to 85 with COVID-19, enrolled during active disease.

This clone was found once. V is TRBV6-6 and J is TRBJ2-2; tentatively, D is TRBD2 (6 bases). Per germline, CDR1 MNHNY and CDR2 SVGAGI (reference sequence). Trimming cost V 2 bases and J 3 bases, with 13 bases left between them. The CDR3 consists of 16 residues. CDR3 region: CASSYGGSWDTGELFF. CDR3 DNA sequence: TGTGCCAGCAGTTACGGGGGGTCGTGGGACACCGGGGAGCTGTTTTTT.

This clone was detected only a few times. The junction departs from the called germline gene at one end, perhaps through a read error. The rearrangement links TRBV7-7 to TRBJ2-7, with D possibly TRBD2 on 6 matching bases. Germline V gene data show CDR1 as SSHAT and CDR2 as FNYEAQ (reference sequence). This CDR3 has 16 amino acids. The CDR3 DNA is TGTGCTAGCAGCTTAGGCCCAGCGGGTGGAAGCTACGAGCAGTACTTC. Protein sequence: CASSLGPAGGSYEQYF.

This clone has a single count. This rearrangement joins TRBV30 to TRBJ1-2, with no clear D. The CDR3 covers 13 residues. V gave up 3 bases and J gave up 4 bases, with 12 bases separating them. The germline CDR1 and CDR2 sequences are GTSNPN and SVGIG (reference sequence). The CDR3 spells CAWRGAEGYGYTF. Written as DNA, the CDR3 is TGTGCCTGGAGAGGTGCGGAGGGCTATGGCTACACCTTC.